This is a list of T cell receptor beta chains from one sample in a study of beta chain features in type 1 diabetes. Assay: immunoSEQ multiplex PCR; the TCRdb copy retains only in-frame clones and omits some. The sample contains roughly 250,000 clones, over 20% of which appear only once. The sequenced sample consisted of naive CD4+ T cells from blood. The receptors shown here come from a woman aged 40 to 49 with type 1 diabetes. Each CDR3 is given with its conserved first and last residue. Each record gives: J gene, V gene, clone size, D gene, CDR3 DNA, CDR3 protein. A D gene is named only where the DNA matches it firmly. Expanded clones are given a class, and other clones once, few, many or no size at all.

j_call: TRBJ2-4
v_call: TRBV10-3
clone_size: few
d_call: NA
cdr3_nt: TGTGCCATCAGTGATGGGGCCCAGGGGCACATTCAGTACTTC
cdr3_aa: CAISDGAQGHIQYF

j_call: TRBJ1-2
v_call: TRBV5-1
clone_size: few
d_call: TRBD1
cdr3_nt: TGCGCCAGCAGCCCCCGGACAGGGATGAACTATGGCTACACCTTC
cdr3_aa: CASSPRTGMNYGYTF

j_call: TRBJ2-7
v_call: TRBV4-1
clone_size: NA
d_call: TRBD2
cdr3_nt: TGCGCCAGCAGCCACCCGGGACTAGGCTACGAGCAGTACTTC
cdr3_aa: CASSHPGLGYEQYF

j_call: TRBJ2-1
v_call: TRBV27
clone_size: few
d_call: TRBD2
cdr3_nt: TGTGCCAGCAGTTTGGGGACTAGCGGTTCCTACAATGAGCAGTTCTTC
cdr3_aa: CASSLGTSGSYNEQFF

j_call: TRBJ2-7
v_call: TRBV11-2
clone_size: few
d_call: TRBD1
cdr3_nt: TGTGCCAGCACCCCGACAGGGGCCCACTACGAGCAGTACTTC
cdr3_aa: CASTPTGAHYEQYF

j_call: TRBJ1-6
v_call: TRBV6-6
clone_size: few
d_call: TRBD1
cdr3_nt: TGTGCCAGCAGTTACCCAAAGGACAGGGGGTCACCCCTCCACTTT
cdr3_aa: CASSYPKDRGSPLHF

j_call: TRBJ2-5
v_call: TRBV18
clone_size: few
d_call: TRBD1
cdr3_nt: TGTGCCAGCTCACCTACGACAGGGGGTGGAGCGGAGACCCAGTACTTC
cdr3_aa: CASSPTTGGGAETQYF

j_call: TRBJ2-5
v_call: TRBV4-2
clone_size: few
d_call: NA
cdr3_nt: TGTGCCAGCAGCCAGGCTCAGGAATCCCAAGAGACCCAGTACTTC
cdr3_aa: CASSQAQESQETQYF

j_call: TRBJ2-2
v_call: TRBV7-3
clone_size: NA
d_call: NA
cdr3_nt: TGTGCCAGCAGCCCGGACAGGAACACCGGGGAGCTGTTTTTT
cdr3_aa: CASSPDRNTGELFF

j_call: TRBJ2-1
v_call: TRBV7-2
clone_size: few
d_call: NA
cdr3_nt: TGTGCCAGCAGCTTCACTAGATTTGGCTACAATGAGCAGTTCTTC
cdr3_aa: CASSFTRFGYNEQFF

j_call: TRBJ2-1
v_call: TRBV28
clone_size: few
d_call: TRBD2
cdr3_nt: TGTGCCAGCAGTTTAGGTAGCGGGAGGATAACTGAGCAGTTCTTC
cdr3_aa: CASSLGSGRITEQFF

j_call: TRBJ1-1
v_call: TRBV29-1
clone_size: few
d_call: NA
cdr3_nt: TGCAGCGTAGGGGAGAACACTGAAGCTTTCTTT
cdr3_aa: CSVGENTEAFF

j_call: TRBJ1-1
v_call: TRBV10-3
clone_size: NA
d_call: NA
cdr3_nt: TGTGCCATCAGTGAGTCACCGGGGAACACTGAAGCTTTCTTT
cdr3_aa: CAISESPGNTEAFF

j_call: TRBJ2-1
v_call: TRBV4-3
clone_size: few
d_call: TRBD1
cdr3_nt: TGCGCCAGCAGCCAAGAGAGGGGGGCAGGGGGCGGGGATGAGCAGTTCTTC
cdr3_aa: CASSQERGAGGGDEQFF

j_call: TRBJ2-7
v_call: TRBV6-5
clone_size: few
d_call: NA
cdr3_nt: TGTGCCAGCAGCTACGAGGGGGGGGCTACCTACGAGCAGTACTTC
cdr3_aa: CASSYEGGATYEQYF

j_call: TRBJ2-1
v_call: TRBV28
clone_size: few
d_call: TRBD1
cdr3_nt: TGTGCCAGCAGTTTCGCGACAGGGGGGTACAATGAGCAGTTCTTC
cdr3_aa: CASSFATGGYNEQFF

j_call: TRBJ2-3
v_call: TRBV9
clone_size: few
d_call: NA
cdr3_nt: TGTGCCAGCAGCGTAGCCGACGGACTTGATACGCAGTATTTT
cdr3_aa: CASSVADGLDTQYF

j_call: TRBJ2-1
v_call: TRBV28
clone_size: few
d_call: TRBD2
cdr3_nt: TGTGCCAGCAGTGGACTAGCGGGAAGGTACAATGAGCAGTTCTTC
cdr3_aa: CASSGLAGRYNEQFF

j_call: TRBJ2-5
v_call: TRBV28
clone_size: NA
d_call: NA
cdr3_nt: TGTGCCAGCAGTCCCCCTCAGGGGACCCAGTACTTC
cdr3_aa: CASSPPQGTQYF

j_call: TRBJ2-2
v_call: TRBV4-3
clone_size: NA
d_call: NA
cdr3_nt: TGCGCCAGCAGCCAAGATGGTCCGGGTCCTAACACCGGGGAGCTGTTTTTT
cdr3_aa: CASSQDGPGPNTGELFF

j_call: TRBJ2-1
v_call: TRBV7-2
clone_size: few
d_call: NA
cdr3_nt: TGTGCCAGCAGCTTAGTGAGGTCAGACAATGAGCAGTTCTTC
cdr3_aa: CASSLVRSDNEQFF

j_call: TRBJ2-1
v_call: TRBV25-1
clone_size: few
d_call: TRBD2
cdr3_nt: TGTGCCAGCAGTGAATACAGCGGGAGACGTCATGAGCAGTTCTTC
cdr3_aa: CASSEYSGRRHEQFF

j_call: TRBJ2-3
v_call: TRBV7-2
clone_size: NA
d_call: TRBD2
cdr3_nt: TGTGCCAGCAGCTTGACGGGCGGGGGTGGCACAGATACGCAGTATTTT
cdr3_aa: CASSLTGGGGTDTQYF

j_call: TRBJ2-7
v_call: TRBV30
clone_size: NA
d_call: TRBD2
cdr3_nt: TGTGCCTGGACTTCTGCCCGGACTAGCCATATTTACGAGCAGTACTTC
cdr3_aa: CAWTSARTSHIYEQYF

j_call: TRBJ2-2
v_call: TRBV5-1
clone_size: few
d_call: NA
cdr3_nt: TGCGCCAGCAGACGGGACACCAACACCGGGGAGCTGTTTTTT
cdr3_aa: CASRRDTNTGELFF

j_call: TRBJ2-3
v_call: TRBV5-4
clone_size: NA
d_call: NA
cdr3_nt: TGTGCCAGCAGCTTGATCGGCTTGACTAGCACAGATACGCAGTATTTT
cdr3_aa: CASSLIGLTSTDTQYF

j_call: TRBJ1-3
v_call: TRBV30
clone_size: NA
d_call: NA
cdr3_nt: TGTGCCTGGACCGAGGGCTTATACGGAAACACCATATATTTT
cdr3_aa: CAWTEGLYGNTIYF

j_call: TRBJ2-1
v_call: TRBV2
clone_size: few
d_call: NA
cdr3_nt: TGTGCCAGCAGTGGGGGCAGGCGGGATGGACGTTACAATGAGCAGTTCTTC
cdr3_aa: CASSGGRRDGRYNEQFF

j_call: TRBJ1-5
v_call: TRBV5-1
clone_size: few
d_call: NA
cdr3_nt: TGCGCCAGCAGCTTTGAAGGGGATCAGCCCCAGCATTTT
cdr3_aa: CASSFEGDQPQHF

j_call: TRBJ1-1
v_call: TRBV27
clone_size: NA
d_call: NA
cdr3_nt: TGTGCCAGCAGGAGGGGTGTGGGGGGTGACACTGAAGCTTTCTTT
cdr3_aa: CASRRGVGGDTEAFF

j_call: TRBJ1-2
v_call: TRBV28
clone_size: few
d_call: NA
cdr3_nt: TGTGCCCTAGGGGCCCAATATGGCTACACCTTC
cdr3_aa: CALGAQYGYTF

j_call: TRBJ2-7
v_call: TRBV28
clone_size: NA
d_call: NA
cdr3_nt: TGTGCCAGCAGTTCCCACCAGGACACCTACGAGCAGTACTTC
cdr3_aa: CASSSHQDTYEQYF

j_call: TRBJ2-3
v_call: TRBV7-2
clone_size: few
d_call: TRBD1
cdr3_nt: TGTGCCAGCAGCCCGGAACGACAGGGGGCAGATACGCAGTATTTT
cdr3_aa: CASSPERQGADTQYF

j_call: TRBJ2-7
v_call: TRBV7-2
clone_size: NA
d_call: TRBD1
cdr3_nt: TGTGCCAGCAGCTCCCGGGACAGGGGCTACGAGCAGTACTTC
cdr3_aa: CASSSRDRGYEQYF

j_call: TRBJ2-7
v_call: TRBV7-2
clone_size: NA
d_call: NA
cdr3_nt: TGTGCCAGCAGCGCCGCAGGGCTCCCCTACGAGCAGTACTTC
cdr3_aa: CASSAAGLPYEQYF

j_call: TRBJ2-1
v_call: TRBV30
clone_size: NA
d_call: TRBD2
cdr3_nt: TGTGCCTGTGGCGGGCGGGGAGGGGCGTTTGAGCAGTTCTTC
cdr3_aa: CACGGRGGAFEQFF

j_call: TRBJ1-1
v_call: TRBV5-1
clone_size: NA
d_call: NA
cdr3_nt: TGCGCCAGCAGCTTGTATAGGAACACTGAAGCTTTCTTT
cdr3_aa: CASSLYRNTEAFF

j_call: TRBJ2-7
v_call: TRBV18
clone_size: NA
d_call: TRBD2
cdr3_nt: TGTGCCAGCTCCCCTAAGGGGCGGGAGGCCTACGAGCAGTACTTC
cdr3_aa: CASSPKGREAYEQYF

j_call: TRBJ2-7
v_call: TRBV13
clone_size: few
d_call: TRBD1
cdr3_nt: TGTGCCAGCAGCTTAGGGGAGACAGGGTACGAGCAGTACTTC
cdr3_aa: CASSLGETGYEQYF

j_call: TRBJ2-3
v_call: TRBV9
clone_size: few
d_call: NA
cdr3_nt: TGTGCCAGCAGCGTAGCCAGGGGCTCCCTCACAGATACGCAGTATTTT
cdr3_aa: CASSVARGSLTDTQYF

j_call: TRBJ2-1
v_call: TRBV14
clone_size: NA
d_call: TRBD2
cdr3_nt: TGTGCCAGCAGCCAAGATCCGGGCGGGAGAGCCTACAATGAGCAGTTCTTC
cdr3_aa: CASSQDPGGRAYNEQFF

j_call: TRBJ1-1
v_call: TRBV29-1
clone_size: few
d_call: NA
cdr3_nt: TGCAGCCTTGAAGGCACTTCAATGAACACTGAAGCTTTCTTT
cdr3_aa: CSLEGTSMNTEAFF

j_call: TRBJ2-7
v_call: TRBV5-4
clone_size: NA
d_call: NA
cdr3_nt: TGTGCCAGCAGCCCCCGAGGGGGAGAGGCTCACTACGAGCAGTACTTC
cdr3_aa: CASSPRGGEAHYEQYF

j_call: TRBJ2-7
v_call: TRBV29-1
clone_size: NA
d_call: TRBD2
cdr3_nt: TGCAGCGTTGAACCTAGCGGGAGACCGGGGCAGTACTTC
cdr3_aa: CSVEPSGRPGQYF

j_call: TRBJ1-1
v_call: TRBV13
clone_size: once
d_call: TRBD1
cdr3_nt: TGTGCCAGCAGAGCGAGGGGACAGGGACTTCACACTGAAGCTTTCTTT
cdr3_aa: CASRARGQGLHTEAFF

j_call: TRBJ2-3
v_call: TRBV29-1
clone_size: few
d_call: NA
cdr3_nt: TGCAGCGTTGATCTCCACTTCACAGATACGCAGTATTTT
cdr3_aa: CSVDLHFTDTQYF

j_call: TRBJ2-5
v_call: TRBV29-1
clone_size: NA
d_call: NA
cdr3_nt: TGCAGCGTTGACAGTGTTCTCCTTGAGACCCAGTACTTC
cdr3_aa: CSVDSVLLETQYF

j_call: TRBJ1-2
v_call: TRBV15
clone_size: few
d_call: NA
cdr3_nt: TGTGCCACCAGCGGGGGGGGCAGTGAAGTGAATTATGGCTACACCTTC
cdr3_aa: CATSGGGSEVNYGYTF

j_call: TRBJ1-5
v_call: TRBV30
clone_size: NA
d_call: TRBD1
cdr3_nt: TGTGCCTGGGGGACAGGGCCTAGCAATCAGCCCCAGCATTTT
cdr3_aa: CAWGTGPSNQPQHF

j_call: TRBJ2-6
v_call: TRBV6-5
clone_size: few
d_call: TRBD1
cdr3_nt: TGTGCCAGCAGTTACGGACAGGAAACTGGGGCCAACGTCCTGACTTTC
cdr3_aa: CASSYGQETGANVLTF

j_call: TRBJ2-3
v_call: TRBV4-3
clone_size: NA
d_call: TRBD1
cdr3_nt: TGCGCCAGCAGCCAAGATCGGGCAGGGGGTACCGCAGATACGCAGTATTTT
cdr3_aa: CASSQDRAGGTADTQYF

j_call: TRBJ2-1
v_call: TRBV2
clone_size: NA
d_call: TRBD2
cdr3_nt: TGTGCCAGCACCCAGACTAGCGGGGACCACAATGAGCAGTTCTTC
cdr3_aa: CASTQTSGDHNEQFF

j_call: TRBJ1-1
v_call: TRBV28
clone_size: few
d_call: NA
cdr3_nt: TGTGCCAGCAGCACCGGGGGGCTCGGGACTGAAGCTTTCTTT
cdr3_aa: CASSTGGLGTEAFF

j_call: TRBJ2-7
v_call: TRBV4-3
clone_size: few
d_call: TRBD1
cdr3_nt: TGCGCCAGCAGCCGACAGGACAGGGCTGACTACGAGCAGTACTTC
cdr3_aa: CASSRQDRADYEQYF

j_call: TRBJ2-3
v_call: TRBV9
clone_size: few
d_call: NA
cdr3_nt: TGTGCCAGCAGCGTAGGAGGCACAGATACGCAGTATTTT
cdr3_aa: CASSVGGTDTQYF

j_call: TRBJ2-5
v_call: TRBV28
clone_size: few
d_call: TRBD1
cdr3_nt: TGTGCCAGCAGACCAACAGGGGGGACTCAAGAGACCCAGTACTTC
cdr3_aa: CASRPTGGTQETQYF

j_call: TRBJ2-1
v_call: TRBV5-4
clone_size: NA
d_call: TRBD2
cdr3_nt: TGTGCCAGCAGCTCACGGGGGGGCTCCTACAATGAGCAGTTCTTC
cdr3_aa: CASSSRGGSYNEQFF

j_call: TRBJ1-1
v_call: TRBV28
clone_size: NA
d_call: NA
cdr3_nt: TGTGCCAGCAGTTTGGTAGTCCTACAGGGCACTGAAGCTTTCTTT
cdr3_aa: CASSLVVLQGTEAFF